A selection of T cell receptor beta chains follows, all from one sample in a study of T cells after yellow fever vaccination. TCRdb reprocessed the 5' RACE reads with MiXCR, giving one entry per CDR3 protein. The sample holds about 630,000 distinct CDR3 sequences, 9% to 15% seen once. Sequencing was performed on PBMCs, taken on the day of the yellow fever booster vaccination. The source of these receptors is a man younger than 45 who received the YFV17D yellow fever vaccine. The CDR3 runs from the conserved cysteine through the conserved F or W. A D gene is named only where the DNA matches it firmly. Some rows have no size entry. The others give once, few or many, or a class for an expanded clone.

>TRBV20-1|TRBJ2-3|-|-
CSVKGTGTDTQYF
TGCAGTGTTAAGGGAACGGGAACAGATACGCAGTATTTT
>TRBV7-2|TRBJ2-6|TRBD1|few
CASSLAPGQGANGANVLTF
TGTGCCAGCAGCTTAGCCCCGGGACAGGGGGCTAATGGGGCCAACGTCCTGACTTTC
>TRBV13|TRBJ2-7|TRBD2|few
CASSFAGGVTYEQYF
TGTGCCAGCAGCTTTGCGGGAGGGGTCACCTACGAGCAGTACTTC
>TRBV7-6|TRBJ2-3|TRBD2|few
CASSEGLAGGTQYF
TGTGCCAGCAGCGAAGGACTAGCGGGGGGAACGCAGTATTTT
>TRBV27|TRBJ2-1|TRBD2|-
CASRPYTSGSGDEQFF
TGTGCCAGCAGACCCTATACTAGCGGGAGTGGTGATGAGCAGTTCTTC
>TRBV11-2|TRBJ2-7|TRBD2|-
CASSLEASGLYEQYF
TGTGCCAGCAGCTTAGAGGCTAGCGGACTCTACGAGCAGTACTTC
>TRBV12-3/TRBV12-4|TRBJ1-6|TRBD1|-
CASRAVEGAPSPLHF
TGTGCCAGCAGAGCGGTGGAGGGGGCGCCATCACCCCTCCACTTT
>TRBV7-9|TRBJ2-5|-|-
CASSLRDNQETQYF
TGTGCCAGCAGCCTCCGGGACAACCAGGAGACCCAGTACTTC
>TRBV20-1|TRBJ2-1|TRBD1|-
CSAPQTGGRQSYNEQFF
TGCAGTGCTCCTCAGACAGGGGGCAGGCAATCCTACAATGAGCAGTTCTTC
>TRBV6-6|TRBJ2-3|-|-
CASSLGSWNTQYF
TGTGCCAGCAGTTTAGGGTCGTGGAATACGCAGTATTTT
>TRBV7-2|TRBJ2-1|TRBD2|-
CASSKAGTSGNEQFF
TGTGCCAGCAGCAAAGCCGGGACTAGCGGCAATGAGCAGTTCTTC
>TRBV5-1|TRBJ1-1|-|many
CASRSMGGASPEAFF
TGCGCCAGCAGGTCCATGGGAGGGGCGAGCCCTGAAGCTTTCTTT
>TRBV12-3/TRBV12-4|TRBJ2-3|TRBD2|many
CASNQAGGPADTQYF
TGTGCCAGCAACCAAGCGGGAGGGCCCGCAGATACGCAGTATTTT
>TRBV10-3|TRBJ2-3|-|-
CAISVVSTDTQYF
TGTGCCATCAGCGTGGTTAGCACAGATACGCAGTATTTT
>TRBV7-6|TRBJ2-7|-|few
CASSLNAAGASYEQYF
TGTGCCAGCAGCTTAAATGCGGCGGGCGCCTCCTACGAGCAGTACTTC
>TRBV2|TRBJ2-3|TRBD2|-
CAKGLAGNTDTQYF
TGTGCCAAGGGACTAGCGGGAAACACAGATACGCAGTATTTT
>TRBV19|TRBJ1-2|-|-
CASSIVGFGYTF
TGTGCCAGTAGTATTGTGGGTTTTGGCTACACCTTC
>TRBV29-1|TRBJ2-7|-|few
CSVLGFEYEQYF
TGCAGCGTTCTTGGGTTCGAGTACGAGCAGTACTTC
>TRBV28|TRBJ1-2|-|-
CASSPTGAGSYGYTF
TGTGCCAGCAGTCCCACGGGGGCTGGATCCTATGGCTACACCTTC
>TRBV29-1|TRBJ1-1|-|many
CSARTGGNTEAFF
TGCAGCGCCCGAACTGGGGGGAACACTGAAGCTTTCTTT
>TRBV7-9|TRBJ2-5|TRBD1|-
CASIYGQGLETQYF
TGTGCCAGCATCTACGGACAGGGATTAGAGACCCAGTACTTC
>TRBV15|TRBJ2-7|-|-
CATSSEAGMRYF
TGTGCCACCAGCAGCGAGGCCGGCATGCGGTACTTC
>TRBV7-7|TRBJ2-2|TRBD2|-
CASSSGSLTGELFF
TGTGCCAGCAGTAGCGGGAGCCTCACCGGGGAGCTGTTTTTT
>TRBV5-4|TRBJ2-2|TRBD1|few
CASKVTGEVAGELFF
TGTGCCAGCAAAGTGACAGGGGAGGTTGCCGGGGAGCTGTTTTTT
>TRBV5-6|TRBJ1-2|TRBD1|-
CASSPGDRGRGYTF
TGTGCCAGCAGCCCGGGGGACAGGGGGCGAGGCTACACCTTC
>TRBV6-6|TRBJ2-1|-|few
CASSSGLDEQFF
TGTGCCAGCAGTTCGGGGTTGGATGAGCAGTTCTTC
>TRBV12-5|TRBJ2-7|-|-
CATDGGGPSYEQYF
TGTGCTACCGACGGGGGCGGACCCTCCTACGAGCAGTACTTC
>TRBV6-1|TRBJ1-1|-|-
CASRPRGNTEAFF
TGTGCCAGCAGGCCCAGGGGGAACACTGAAGCTTTCTTT
>TRBV12-3/TRBV12-4|TRBJ2-7|-|-
CASLVGSEQYF
TGTGCCAGTTTGGTCGGGAGCGAGCAGTACTTC
>TRBV12-3/TRBV12-4|TRBJ2-1|TRBD2|-
CASSTPPSGSGDEQFF
TGTGCCAGCAGTACCCCCCCCAGCGGGAGTGGGGATGAGCAGTTCTTC
>TRBV20-1|TRBJ2-1|-|-
CSARDGRSYLFF
TGCAGTGCTAGAGATGGGAGGTCATACTTATTCTTC
>TRBV10-3|TRBJ1-4|-|few
CAISAYGKGNEKLFF
TGTGCCATCAGTGCTTACGGCAAGGGGAACGAAAAACTGTTTTTT
>TRBV18|TRBJ2-5|-|-
CASSPRPGDQETQYF
TGTGCCAGCTCACCCAGACCAGGGGATCAAGAGACCCAGTACTTC
>TRBV21-1|TRBJ2-5|-|few
CASSLQSAGFQETQYF
TGTGCCAGCAGCCTGCAGTCGGCGGGGTTTCAAGAGACCCAGTACTTC
>TRBV29-1|TRBJ2-5|TRBD2|few
CSVLAGGETQYF
TGCAGCGTTTTGGCGGGAGGAGAGACCCAGTACTTC
>TRBV10-3|TRBJ2-1|-|few
CAISAFDKNEQFF
TGTGCCATCAGTGCCTTCGATAAAAATGAGCAGTTCTTC
>TRBV28|TRBJ2-7|TRBD2|few
CASSPPAGTTYEQYF
TGTGCCAGCAGTCCCCCAGCGGGAACAACCTACGAGCAGTACTTC
>TRBV6-1|TRBJ1-4|-|-
CASSESLGTNEKLFF
TGTGCCAGCAGTGAAAGCCTGGGAACTAATGAAAAACTGTTTTTT
>TRBV30|TRBJ1-1|TRBD1|-
CAWKRDSQNTEAFF
TGTGCCTGGAAAAGGGACAGCCAGAACACTGAAGCTTTCTTT
>TRBV6-1|TRBJ2-1|TRBD2|many
CASTPGLARHEQFF
TGTGCCAGCACCCCGGGACTAGCAAGGCATGAGCAGTTCTTC
>TRBV5-1|TRBJ2-1|TRBD1|-
CASSPLGQGEQFF
TGCGCCAGCAGCCCTCTGGGACAGGGTGAGCAGTTCTTC
>TRBV20-1|TRBJ2-7|TRBD1|few
CSAARGTGVEQYF
TGCAGTGCCGCACGTGGGACAGGGGTCGAGCAGTACTTC
>TRBV28|TRBJ2-2|TRBD2|many
CASKTGGAENTGELFF
TGTGCCAGCAAAACGGGGGGGGCGGAGAACACCGGGGAGCTGTTTTTT
>TRBV11-1|TRBJ2-1|-|few
CASSLLRDTLRWGANEQFF
TGTGCCAGCAGCCTCCTCCGGGACACTTTGAGGTGGGGGGCGAATGAGCAGTTCTTC
>TRBV6-1|TRBJ2-1|-|few
CASGGSQLGGISEQFF
TGTGCCAGCGGCGGCTCGCAACTAGGAGGCATCAGTGAGCAGTTCTTC
>TRBV10-3|TRBJ1-4|-|few
CAISGRLNEKLFF
TGTGCCATCTCAGGGCGGCTTAATGAAAAACTGTTTTTT
>TRBV24-1|TRBJ2-3|TRBD1|few
CATSDTTGISTDTQYF
TGTGCCACCAGTGACACGACAGGGATTAGCACAGATACGCAGTATTTT
>TRBV6-1|TRBJ2-1|TRBD2|many
CASRPRLAGGRGEQFF
TGTGCCAGCAGGCCCCGACTAGCGGGAGGGCGCGGTGAGCAGTTCTTC
>TRBV5-1|TRBJ1-1|TRBD1|few
CASSWQGERSTEAFF
TGCGCCAGCAGCTGGCAGGGGGAGAGGAGCACTGAAGCTTTCTTT
>TRBV3-1|TRBJ1-5|-|many
CASSKSNQPQHF
TGTGCCAGCAGCAAAAGTAATCAGCCCCAGCATTTT
>TRBV9|TRBJ2-5|TRBD1|few
CASSVSGTAETQYF
TGTGCCAGCAGCGTATCCGGGACAGCGGAGACCCAGTACTTC